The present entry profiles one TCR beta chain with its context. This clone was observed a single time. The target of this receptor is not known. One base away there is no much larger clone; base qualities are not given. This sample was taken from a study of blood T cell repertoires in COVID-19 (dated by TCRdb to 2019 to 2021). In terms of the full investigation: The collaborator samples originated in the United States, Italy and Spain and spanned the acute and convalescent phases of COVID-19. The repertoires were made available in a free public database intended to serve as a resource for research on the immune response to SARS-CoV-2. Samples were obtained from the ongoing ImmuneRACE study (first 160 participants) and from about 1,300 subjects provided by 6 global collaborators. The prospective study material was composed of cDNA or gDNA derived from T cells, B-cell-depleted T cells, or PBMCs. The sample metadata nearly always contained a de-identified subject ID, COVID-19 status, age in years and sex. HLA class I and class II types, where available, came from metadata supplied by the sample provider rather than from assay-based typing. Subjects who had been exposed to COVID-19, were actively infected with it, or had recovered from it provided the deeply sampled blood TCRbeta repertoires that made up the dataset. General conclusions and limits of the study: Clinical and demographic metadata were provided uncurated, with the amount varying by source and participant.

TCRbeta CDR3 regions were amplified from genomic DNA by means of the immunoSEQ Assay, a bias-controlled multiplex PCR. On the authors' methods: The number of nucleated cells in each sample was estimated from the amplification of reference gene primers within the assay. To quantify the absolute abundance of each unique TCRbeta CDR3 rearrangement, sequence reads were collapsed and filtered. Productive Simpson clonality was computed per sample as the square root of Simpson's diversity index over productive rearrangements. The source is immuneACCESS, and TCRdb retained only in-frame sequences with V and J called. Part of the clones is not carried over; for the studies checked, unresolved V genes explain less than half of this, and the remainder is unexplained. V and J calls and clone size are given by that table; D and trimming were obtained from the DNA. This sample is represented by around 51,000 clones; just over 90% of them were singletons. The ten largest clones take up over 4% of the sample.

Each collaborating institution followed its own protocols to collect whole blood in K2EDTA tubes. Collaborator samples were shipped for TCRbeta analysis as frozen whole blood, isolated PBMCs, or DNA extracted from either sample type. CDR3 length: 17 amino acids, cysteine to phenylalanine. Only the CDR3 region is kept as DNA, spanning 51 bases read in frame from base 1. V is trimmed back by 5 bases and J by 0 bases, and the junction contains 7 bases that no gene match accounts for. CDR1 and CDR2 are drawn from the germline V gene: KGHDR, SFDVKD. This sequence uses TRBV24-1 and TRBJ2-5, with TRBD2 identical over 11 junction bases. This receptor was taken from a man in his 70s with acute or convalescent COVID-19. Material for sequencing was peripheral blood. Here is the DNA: TGTGCCACCAGTGTTCTAGCGGGGGGCGGTAACCAAGAGACCCAGTACTTC. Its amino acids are CATSVLAGGGNQETQYF.